This TCR beta chain was profiled in a study of blood T cell repertoires in COVID-19. This CDR3 has 15 residues. Clones were read by immunoSEQ multiplex PCR, and TCRdb kept only the in-frame ones, dropping some. This table has some 97,000 clones, 80% appearing once. Sequencing input: peripheral blood. The receptor comes from a woman aged 70-85 years with acute or convalescent COVID-19. This chain links TRBV12-1 with TRBJ1-2; the table's D call, TRBD1, was not checked against the DNA. TRBV12-1 is flagged as a pseudogene. The chain's CDR3 is CASRPGQGVNYGYTF. In DNA form, the CDR3 reads TGTGCCAGCAGACCGGGACAGGGGGTTAACTATGGCTACACCTTC.